This T cell receptor beta chain was documented in a study of OX40 agonist ivuxolimab in advanced cancers. Study-level background: Patients undergoing dose escalation presented with hepatocellular carcinoma, melanoma, renal cell or head and neck cancer. Study observations and caveats: In the 0.1 to 3.0 mg/kg range, CD4+ and CD8+ blood T cells had expanded clonally by week 6. Normalized expansion of T-cell clones was also low for some nonresponders.

The method was immunoSEQ multiplex PCR; TCRdb's version includes in-frame clones alone and lacks a portion of them. The data show 15,000 to 25,000 clones, about 76% seen once. CDR1 and CDR2 from the germline V gene are MDHEN and SYDVKM. CDR3 length: 13 residues. Trimming pared 5 bases from V and 8 bases from J, leaving 13 bases between. This clone was found a few times. The antigen remains undetermined. Samples were taken at baseline and on day 1 of cycles 4 and 7. The chain couples TRBV28 to TRBJ2-1, with D hard to call. The sequencing used CD4+ or CD8+ T cells sorted from blood, collected in a trial of the OX40 agonist ivuxolimab. This TCR derives from an adult with an advanced solid tumor such as melanoma, head and neck, liver or kidney cancer. The CDR3 sequence: CASSPPAADEQFF. DNA for the CDR3: TGTGCCAGCAGTCCCCCCGCAGCCGATGAGCAGTTCTTC.